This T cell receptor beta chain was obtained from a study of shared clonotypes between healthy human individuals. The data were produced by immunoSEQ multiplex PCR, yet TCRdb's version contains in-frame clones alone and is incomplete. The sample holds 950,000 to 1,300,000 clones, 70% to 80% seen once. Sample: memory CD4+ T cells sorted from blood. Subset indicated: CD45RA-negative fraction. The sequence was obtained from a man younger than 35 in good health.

The CDR3 loop is CASSLEVRTGKHSEQFF. CDR3 sequence (DNA): TGTGCCAGCAGTTTGGAAGTCAGGACAGGGAAACACTCTGAGCAGTTCTTC. The chain couples TRBV7-9 to TRBJ2-1; 8 nucleotides agree with TRBD1. The germline gives CDR1 SEHNR, CDR2 FQNEAQ (reference sequence). The CDR3 has 17 amino acids. The V gene end was trimmed by 6 bases and the J gene end by 9 bases; junction bases not matched to a gene: 19.